The present TCR beta chain was sequenced within a study of blood T cell repertoires in COVID-19. Study-level background: Sites across the United States, Italy and Spain contributed samples from acute and convalescent COVID-19. Sample material is recorded as cDNA or gDNA derived from T cells, B-cell-depleted T cells, or PBMCs.

Germline V gives CDR1 MDHEN, CDR2 SYDVKM. The CDR3 consists of 13 residues. Deletions cut 5 bases from V and 4 bases from J, with 11 bases between. This clone occurred a few times. Per the original data handling: Amplification from reference gene primers served as the basis for estimated nucleated cell counts. The protocol was immunoSEQ multiplex PCR, while the TCRdb copy is restricted to in-frame clones and leaves out a portion. D and trimming come from the DNA, and the V and J calls and clone size come from that table. The sample shows some 200,000 clones, roughly 91% of them seen only once. This chain connects TRBV28 to TRBJ1-1, with D possibly matching TRBD1 (6 bases). Sequencing used peripheral blood. The sequence was collected from a man aged 35-49 years with active or convalescent COVID-19. CDR3 loop: CASSHGTSTEAFF. The CDR3 bases are TGTGCCAGCAGTCACGGGACATCCACTGAAGCTTTCTTT.